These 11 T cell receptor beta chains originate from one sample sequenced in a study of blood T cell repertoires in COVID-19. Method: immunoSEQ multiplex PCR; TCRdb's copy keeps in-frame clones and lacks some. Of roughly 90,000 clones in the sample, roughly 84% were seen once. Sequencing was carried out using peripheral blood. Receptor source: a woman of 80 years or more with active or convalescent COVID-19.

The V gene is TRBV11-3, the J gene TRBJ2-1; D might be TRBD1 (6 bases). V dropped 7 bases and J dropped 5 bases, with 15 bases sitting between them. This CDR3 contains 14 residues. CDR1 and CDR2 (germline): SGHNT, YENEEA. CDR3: CASTIGGWDNEQFF. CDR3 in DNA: TGTGCCAGCACCATAGGGGGTTGGGACAATGAGCAGTTCTTC.

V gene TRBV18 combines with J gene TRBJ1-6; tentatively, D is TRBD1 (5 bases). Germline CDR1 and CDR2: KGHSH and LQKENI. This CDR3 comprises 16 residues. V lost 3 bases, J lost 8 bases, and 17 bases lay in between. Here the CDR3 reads CASSPLQALGDSPLHF. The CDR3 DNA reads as TGTGCCAGCTCACCGTTGCAGGCCTTAGGGGATTCACCCCTCCACTTT.

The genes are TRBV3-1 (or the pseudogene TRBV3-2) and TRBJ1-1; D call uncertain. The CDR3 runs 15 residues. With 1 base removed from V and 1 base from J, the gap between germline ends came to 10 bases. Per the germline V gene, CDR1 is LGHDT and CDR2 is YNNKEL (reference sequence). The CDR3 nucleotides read TGTGCCAGCAGCCAAGTCGCCAGAGGGAACACTGAAGCTTTCTTT. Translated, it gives CASSQVARGNTEAFF.

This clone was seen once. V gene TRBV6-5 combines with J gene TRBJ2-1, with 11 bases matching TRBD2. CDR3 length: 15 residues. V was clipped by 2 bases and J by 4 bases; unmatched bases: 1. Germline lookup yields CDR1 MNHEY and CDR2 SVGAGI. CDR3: CASSYGTSGYNEQFF. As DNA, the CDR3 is TGTGCCAGCAGTTACGGGACTAGCGGATACAATGAGCAGTTCTTC.

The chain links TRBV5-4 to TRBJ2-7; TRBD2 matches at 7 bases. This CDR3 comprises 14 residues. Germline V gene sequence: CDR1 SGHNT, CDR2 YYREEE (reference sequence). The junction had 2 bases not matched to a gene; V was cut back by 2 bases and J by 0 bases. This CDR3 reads CASSLSGDSYEQYF. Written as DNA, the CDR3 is TGTGCCAGCAGCTTAAGCGGGGACTCCTACGAGCAGTACTTC.

CDR3 sequence reads: CSASSREGQPQHF. The CDR3 DNA reads TGCAGTGCTAGTTCCAGGGAGGGGCAGCCCCAGCATTTT. V gene TRBV20-1 combines with J gene TRBJ1-5; possible D gene TRBD1, 5 bases. This CDR3 has 13 residues. V was trimmed by 3 bases and J by 7 bases, leaving 13 bases between them. Germline V gene data show CDR1 as DFQATT and CDR2 as SNEGSKA (reference sequence).

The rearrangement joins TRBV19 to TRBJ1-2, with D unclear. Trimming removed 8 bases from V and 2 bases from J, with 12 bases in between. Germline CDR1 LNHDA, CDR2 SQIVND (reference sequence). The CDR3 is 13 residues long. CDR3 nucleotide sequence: TGTGCCAGTCGGTTTGGAGTAAACTATGGCTACACCTTC. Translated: CASRFGVNYGYTF.

The CDR3 reads CSALDRVKNTEAFF. CDR3 DNA: TGCAGCGCTCTAGACAGGGTGAAGAACACTGAAGCTTTCTTT. The chain carries TRBV29-1 and TRBJ1-1, with 7 bases identical to TRBD1. Trimming cost V 7 bases and J 1 base; bases outside gene matches: 9. The V gene's germline CDR1 is SQVTM and CDR2 ANQGSEA. The CDR3 is 14 residues long.

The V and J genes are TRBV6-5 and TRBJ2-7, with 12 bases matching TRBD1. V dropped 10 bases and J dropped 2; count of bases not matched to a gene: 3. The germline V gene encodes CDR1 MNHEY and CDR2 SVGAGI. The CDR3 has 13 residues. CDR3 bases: TGTGCCACCCGGGACAGGGGGCCCTACGAGCAGTACTTC. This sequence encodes CATRDRGPYEQYF.

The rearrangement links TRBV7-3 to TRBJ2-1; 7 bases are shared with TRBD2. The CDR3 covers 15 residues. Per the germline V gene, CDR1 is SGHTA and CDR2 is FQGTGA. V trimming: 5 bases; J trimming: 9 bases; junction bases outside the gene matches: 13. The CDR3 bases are TGTGCCAGCAGCCCCGCCTACTCGAGCGGGATTGAGCAGTTCTTC. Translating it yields CASSPAYSSGIEQFF.

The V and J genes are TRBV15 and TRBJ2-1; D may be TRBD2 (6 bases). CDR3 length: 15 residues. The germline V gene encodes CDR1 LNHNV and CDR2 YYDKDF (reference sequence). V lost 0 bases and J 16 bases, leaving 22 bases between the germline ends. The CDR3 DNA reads TGTGCCACCAGCAGAGAAGGGGCGGGCGGGACGGAGAATTTCTTC. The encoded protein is CATSREGAGGTENFF. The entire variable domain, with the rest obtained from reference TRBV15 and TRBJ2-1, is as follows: DAMVIQNPRYQVTQFGKPVTLSCSQTLNHNVMYWYQQKSSQAPKLLFHYYDKDFNNEADTPDNFQSRRPNTSFCFLDIRSPGLGDTAMYLCATSREGAGGTENFFGPGTRLTVL.